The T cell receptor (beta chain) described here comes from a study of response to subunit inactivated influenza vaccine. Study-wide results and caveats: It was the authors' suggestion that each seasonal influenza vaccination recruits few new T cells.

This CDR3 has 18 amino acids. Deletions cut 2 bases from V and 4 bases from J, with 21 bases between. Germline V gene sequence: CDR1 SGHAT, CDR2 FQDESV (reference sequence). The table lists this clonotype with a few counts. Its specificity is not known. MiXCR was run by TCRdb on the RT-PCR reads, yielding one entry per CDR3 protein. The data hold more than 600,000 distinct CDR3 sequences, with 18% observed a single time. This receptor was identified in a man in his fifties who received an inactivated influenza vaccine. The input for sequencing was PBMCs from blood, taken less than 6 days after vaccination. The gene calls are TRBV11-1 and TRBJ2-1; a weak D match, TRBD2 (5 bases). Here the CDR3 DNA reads TGTGCCAGCAGCTTAAAAATCCGTGACCGATCGGGGTACAATGAGCAGTTCTTC. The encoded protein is CASSLKIRDRSGYNEQFF.